The 13 T cell receptor beta chains below come from one sample, sequenced in a study of metastatic and nonmetastatic thyroid tumors. Until they underwent thyroid surgery, no patient had received any treatment. TCRdb re-called the PCR reads with MiXCR. Of 27,000 or so clones listed, around 17% are singletons. The sequencing sample was made of blood. The receptors stem from a male donor with papillary thyroid cancer or a benign thyroid nodule (not recorded which). Some clones in this sample may be carry-over from other donors' samples.

This clone has a handful of counts. V usage is TRBV27 and J usage is TRBJ2-5; no reliable D call. Trimming stripped 0 bases from V and 8 bases from J, with 13 bases between. This CDR3 is 14 amino acids long. Germline CDR1 is MNHEY and CDR2 is SMNVEV (reference sequence). The CDR3 is CASSLSVVLGTQYF. The CDR3 nucleotides read TGTGCCAGCAGTTTATCTGTCGTCCTGGGTACCCAGTACTTC.

This clone showed up many times. The chain recombines TRBV11-2 with TRBJ1-4; unclear D gene. This CDR3 spans 13 amino acids. V gave up 4 bases and J gave up 0 bases, with 3 bases separating them. CDR1 and CDR2 (germline): SGHAT, FQNNGV. The CDR3 DNA follows: TGTGCCAGCAGCTCAACAACTAATGAAAAACTGTTTTTT. This gives the protein CASSSTTNEKLFF.

This clone was counted at least ten times. The rearrangement links TRBV6-1 to TRBJ2-5, with D unclear. Trimming shortened V by 8 bases and J by 3 bases, and 13 bases separated the two germline ends. CDR1 is MNHNS and CDR2 is SASEGT in the germline V gene. This CDR3 comprises 13 residues. CDR3 residues: CASLSIPKETQYF. The DNA of the CDR3 is TGTGCCAGCCTTTCAATCCCCAAAGAGACCCAGTACTTC.

The rearrangement joins TRBV20-1 to TRBJ1-2; the D is unclear. Germline V gives CDR1 DFQATT, CDR2 SNEGSKA (reference sequence). This CDR3 region has 13 residues. CDR3 amino acids: CSNPQQSHYGYTF. DNA for the CDR3: TGCAGCAACCCACAACAGAGTCACTATGGCTACACCTTC.

This clone was seen ten or more times. The chain couples TRBV20-1 to TRBJ2-2; D perhaps matches TRBD1 (5 bases). The germline CDR1 and CDR2 sequences are DFQATT and SNEGSKA (reference sequence). The CDR3 is made up of 15 amino acids. The V gene lost 0 bases and the J gene lost 4 bases, with 12 bases spanning the gap. The CDR3 protein is CSARDLRQLTGELFF. Written as DNA, the CDR3 is TGCAGTGCTAGAGATTTGAGACAGCTCACCGGGGAGCTGTTTTTT.

In this sample, this clone turned up many times. The V and J genes are TRBV19 and TRBJ1-1; 7 nucleotides line up with TRBD1. CDR1 and CDR2 from the germline V gene are LNHDA and SQIVND (reference sequence). This CDR3 contains 14 residues. The junction had 10 bases not matched to a gene; V was cut back by 6 bases and J by 6 bases. The CDR3 nucleotides are TGTGCCAGTAGCCGGACAGGCGGAGGGGCTGAAGCTTTCTTT. It codes for CASSRTGGGAEAFF.

V usage is TRBV10-2 and J usage is TRBJ2-1; perhaps TRBD2 as D (5 bases). This CDR3 is built from 15 residues. Trimming pared 4 bases from V and 7 bases from J, leaving 17 bases between. Germline CDR1 and CDR2: WSHSY and SAAADI. The CDR3 spells CASSVSGWPQNEQFF. In DNA, the CDR3 is TGCGCCAGCAGTGTGTCGGGATGGCCTCAGAATGAGCAGTTCTTC.

By proportion, this clone is medium-sized. J is TRBJ2-7 and V is TRBV6-1; maybe TRBD1 (5 bases). CDR1 and CDR2 (germline): MNHNS, SASEGT. V was cut by 2 bases and J by 3 bases, with 11 bases left in between. The CDR3 has 14 amino acids. The CDR3 DNA is TGTGCCAGCAGTGAATTGGCAGGGCGCTACGAGCAGTACTTC. Translating it yields CASSELAGRYEQYF.

This clone was observed at least ten times. J is TRBJ2-7 and V is TRBV27; D is perhaps TRBD2 (6 bases). The germline V and J ends were trimmed by 3 bases and 0 bases, with 9 bases remaining between them. Germline V gene data show CDR1 as MNHEY and CDR2 as SMNVEV (reference sequence). The CDR3 loop spans 14 amino acids. The CDR3: CASSFGGGSYEQYF. CDR3 in DNA: TGTGCCAGCAGTTTTGGGGGAGGCTCCTACGAGCAGTACTTC.

This clone was observed a few times. The genes are TRBV15 and TRBJ2-5; D might be TRBD2 (5 bases). Per the germline V gene, CDR1 is LNHNV and CDR2 is YYDKDF (reference sequence). This CDR3 has 17 amino acids. V lost 0 bases, J lost 4 bases, and 18 bases lay in between. The CDR3 protein is CATSRDSRERALETQYF. The DNA for the CDR3 is TGTGCCACCAGCAGAGATTCGAGAGAGAGGGCCCTAGAGACCCAGTACTTC. Full variable domain (remainder filled in from reference TRBV15 and TRBJ2-5): DAMVIQNPRYQVTQFGKPVTLSCSQTLNHNVMYWYQQKSSQAPKLLFHYYDKDFNNEADTPDNFQSRRPNTSFCFLDIRSPGLGDTAMYLCATSRDSRERALETQYFGPGTRLLVL.

This clone has ten or more counts. A single base separates this from a much larger clone, so it may be a read error. The chain joins TRBV18 to TRBJ1-3; D is ambiguous. This CDR3 spans 15 amino acids. Trimming pared 5 bases from V and 4 bases from J, leaving 15 bases between. Germline values: CDR1 KGHSH, CDR2 LQKENI. CDR3 sequence (DNA): TGTGCCAGCTCATCAAAGGCCGACGGAGGAAACACCATATATTTT. This gives the protein CASSSKADGGNTIYF. The whole variable domain, filled in from reference TRBV18 and TRBJ1-3, reads NAGVMQNPRHLVRRRGQEARLRCSPMKGHSHVYWYRQLPEEGLKFMVYLQKENIIDESGMPKERFSAEFPKEGPSILRIQQVVRGDSAAYFCASSSKADGGNTIYFGEGSWLTVV.

Sample share makes this clone medium-sized. The chain carries TRBV6-5 and TRBJ1-3; D is uncertain. The CDR3 consists of 16 residues. CDR1 and CDR2 (germline): MNHEY, SVGAGI. Deletions cut 0 bases from V and 0 bases from J, with 9 bases between. CDR3 loop: CASSYSSIRSGNTIYF. CDR3 DNA sequence: TGTGCCAGCAGTTACTCCTCTATTCGCTCTGGAAACACCATATATTTT.

The chain uses TRBV7-2 and TRBJ1-1; 7 nucleotides match TRBD1. V gave up 3 bases and J gave up 1 base; unmatched junction bases: 5. Germline V gene data show CDR1 as SGHTA and CDR2 as FQGNSA. The CDR3 has 15 residues. DNA for the CDR3: TGTGCCAGCAGCTTCTCCGGGACAGCGAACACTGAAGCTTTCTTT. This sequence encodes CASSFSGTANTEAFF.